The 29 T cell receptor beta chains presented below share a single source sample, sequenced in a study of blood T cell repertoires in COVID-19. This table comes from immunoSEQ multiplex PCR, and its TCRdb copy is limited to in-frame clones, with some not included. The sample lists approximately 150,000 clones, about 86% seen once, with roughly 19% in the top ten. The sequenced material came from peripheral blood. These receptor sequences come from a woman of 80 years or more with acute or convalescent COVID-19.

The chain uses TRBV18 and TRBJ2-2; D gene uncertain. Trimming stripped 6 bases from V and 5 bases from J, with 7 bases between. The CDR3 runs to 12 residues. Per germline, CDR1 KGHSH and CDR2 LQKENI. The DNA for the CDR3 is TGTGCCAGCTCGCCGCGTACCGGGGAGCTGTTTTTT. Its translation: CASSPRTGELFF.

The chain employs TRBV2 and TRBJ2-4; possibly TRBD2 for D (6 bases). Germline V gene sequence: CDR1 SNHLY, CDR2 FYNNEI. Trimming pared 4 bases from V and 8 bases from J, leaving 18 bases between. This CDR3 has 15 residues. The CDR3 reads CASSGGVSRMDIQYF. CDR3 nucleotide sequence: TGTGCCAGCAGTGGGGGGGTCTCTAGAATGGACATTCAGTACTTC.

This chain connects TRBV28 to TRBJ2-1; D uncertain. The CDR3 has 17 amino acids. V was clipped by 4 bases and J by 5 bases, with 21 bases between them. The germline CDR1 and CDR2 sequences are MDHEN and SYDVKM. Written as DNA, the CDR3 is TGTGCCAGCAGTTCATTTTTCGCGGCCCGAACTAACAATGAGCAGTTCTTC. Translated, it gives CASSSFFAARTNNEQFF.

This chain joins TRBV21-1 and TRBJ2-4; the table's D call of TRBD2 was not tested on the DNA. TRBV21-1 is shown as a pseudogene. The CDR3 totals 17 residues. The CDR3 is CASLLAGGIGAKNIQYF. CDR3 nucleotides: TGTGCCAGCCTCCTAGCGGGAGGGATTGGAGCCAAAAACATTCAGTACTTC.

The J gene is TRBJ1-2, the V gene TRBV4-2, with D perhaps matching TRBD1 (5 bases). Deletions cut 2 bases from V and 7 bases from J, with 17 bases between. Germline V gene sequence: CDR1 LGHNA, CDR2 YNFKEQ. The CDR3 has 15 amino acids. The CDR3 spells CASSQYDGGIGGYTF. The CDR3, as DNA: TGTGCCAGCAGCCAATATGACGGGGGAATAGGTGGCTACACCTTC.

The chain combines TRBV5-4 with TRBJ2-1, with D tentatively TRBD2 (6 bases). V was pared by 0 bases and J by 4 bases, with 17 bases between. This CDR3 has 17 residues. CDR1 SGHNT and CDR2 YYREEE come from the germline V gene (reference sequence). The CDR3 protein is CASSLVGGGVGYNEQFF. CDR3 DNA: TGTGCCAGCAGCTTGGTCGGAGGCGGGGTGGGGTACAATGAGCAGTTCTTC.

V gene TRBV29-1 combines with J gene TRBJ1-2, with TRBD1 as a possible D gene (6 bases). V lost 6 bases and J 3 bases, leaving 17 bases between the germline ends. CDR3 length: 14 residues. Per germline, CDR1 SQVTM and CDR2 ANQGSEA. The CDR3 bases are TGCAGCGTGGGGAGGGACACGGGGGACTATGGCTACACCTTC. Protein: CSVGRDTGDYGYTF.

The rearrangement uses TRBV6-4 and TRBJ1-1; D call uncertain. The V end lost 0 bases, the J end lost 0 bases, and 5 bases lay between the germline ends. Germline loops: CDR1 MRHNA, CDR2 SNTAGT. The CDR3 loop spans 14 amino acids. The CDR3 spells CASSDSDMNTEAFF. In DNA form, the CDR3 reads TGTGCCAGCAGTGACTCTGACATGAACACTGAAGCTTTCTTT.

The gene calls are TRBV2 and TRBJ2-1; D not resolved. CDR3 size: 11 residues. In germline, CDR1 is SNHLY, CDR2 FYNNEI. The V gene lost 3 bases and the J gene lost 11 bases, with 8 bases spanning the gap. The CDR3 DNA reads as TGTGCCAGCAGTGAGGGCAGGCAGCAGTTCTTC. Translated: CASSEGRQQFF.

The chain couples TRBV2 to TRBJ1-6, with D tentatively TRBD1 (5 bases). Trimming pared 7 bases from V and 6 bases from J, leaving 10 bases between. Germline values: CDR1 SNHLY, CDR2 FYNNEI. The CDR3 has 13 amino acids. The CDR3 loop is CASIDRLNSPLHF. Here the CDR3 DNA reads TGTGCCAGCATTGACAGACTTAATTCACCCCTCCACTTT. Combining the CDR3 with reference TRBV2 and TRBJ1-6 gives the whole variable domain EPEVTQTPSHQVTQMGQEVILRCVPISNHLYFYWYRQILGQKVEFLVSFYNNEISEKSEIFDDQFSVERPDGSNFTLKIRSTKLEDSAMYFCASIDRLNSPLHFGNGTRLTVT.

The rearrangement joins TRBV5-1 to TRBJ2-1, with 10 nucleotides matching TRBD2. The CDR3 spans 15 residues. Trimming cost V 0 bases and J 7 bases; bases outside gene matches: 4. Germline V gene sequence: CDR1 SGHRS, CDR2 YFSETQ. The chain's CDR3 is CASSLGTSGLNEQFF. The CDR3 nucleotides read TGCGCCAGCAGCTTGGGGACTAGCGGCCTAAATGAGCAGTTCTTC.

The rearrangement joins TRBV6-2 or TRBV6-3 to TRBJ2-1; 11 positions match TRBD2. The J segment lost 6 bases and the V segment lost 6 bases, leaving 7 bases of the junction unmatched. CDR1 is MNHEY, CDR2 SVGEGT, per germline. The CDR3 has 15 amino acids. CDR3 nucleotide sequence: TGTGCCAGCAGACCTAGCGGGGGGCCAACCAATGAGCAGTTCTTC. Translation gives CASRPSGGPTNEQFF.

Only a few counts were recorded for this clone. The rearrangement uses TRBV3-1 (or the pseudogene TRBV3-2) and TRBJ1-5; D may be TRBD1 (5 bases). In germline, CDR1 is LGHDT, CDR2 YNNKEL (reference sequence). CDR3 length: 15 residues. Trimming removed 4 bases at V and 6 bases at J, with 16 bases between. The CDR3 region is CASSLGTAGGQPQHF. For the CDR3, the DNA is TGTGCCAGCAGCCTAGGGACGGCGGGAGGTCAGCCCCAGCATTTT.

The CDR3 coding sequence is TGTGCCAGCAGTTTAAGTCTTCGAGGGCGCCAAGAGACCCAGTACTTC. It is translated as CASSLSLRGRQETQYF. The genes are TRBV27 and TRBJ2-5, with TRBD2 as a possible D gene (5 bases). The CDR3 runs 16 residues. CDR1 and CDR2 from the germline V gene are MNHEY and SMNVEV (reference sequence). Trimming stripped 2 bases from V and 1 base from J, with 14 bases between.

The CDR3 sequence: CAISDMRPNNEQFF. CDR3 bases: TGTGCCATCAGTGATATGCGTCCCAACAATGAGCAGTTCTTC. V is TRBV10-3 and J is TRBJ2-1; D is undetermined. V was clipped by 3 bases and J by 5 bases, with 11 bases between them. The CDR3 runs to 14 residues. Germline lookup yields CDR1 ENHRY and CDR2 SYGVKD.

CDR3 nucleotides: TGTGCCAGCAGCGTAGCGAGCGCCACCCACAATGAGCAGTTCTTC. Translated: CASSVASATHNEQFF. The rearrangement uses TRBV9 and TRBJ2-1; no clear D. Trimming pared 0 bases from V and 5 bases from J, leaving 12 bases between. This CDR3 region has 15 residues. CDR1 and CDR2 from the germline V gene are SGDLS and YYNGEE.

The table lists this clone with a few counts. This chain joins TRBV5-1 and TRBJ2-3; 7 nucleotides align to TRBD1. The V gene's germline CDR1 is SGHRS and CDR2 YFSETQ. The V gene end was trimmed by 4 bases and the J gene end by 3 bases; junction bases not matched to a gene: 8. There are 15 residues in the CDR3. CDR3 amino acids: CASSVGQPGTDTQYF. CDR3 coding DNA: TGCGCCAGCAGCGTGGGACAGCCAGGAACAGATACGCAGTATTTT.

The chain couples TRBV19 to TRBJ2-1, with a tentative D call TRBD1 (6 bases). The length of the CDR3 is 15 residues. V was pared by 5 bases and J by 3 bases, with 14 bases between. Germline assignment: CDR1 LNHDA and CDR2 SQIVND (reference sequence). CDR3 sequence reads: CASSSSGAFYNEQFF. CDR3 nucleotide sequence: TGTGCCAGTAGTTCCTCAGGGGCGTTCTACAATGAGCAGTTCTTC. The full variable domain, in which reference TRBV19 and TRBJ2-1 provide the parts outside the CDR3, is DGGITQSPKYLFRKEGQNVTLSCEQNLNHDAMYWYRQDPGQGLRLIYYSQIVNDFQKGDIAEGYSVSREKKESFPLTVTSAQKNPTAFYLCASSSSGAFYNEQFFGPGTRLTVL.

This clone was detected a few times. This chain joins TRBV9 and TRBJ2-1; 11 positions agree with TRBD2. V gave up 3 bases and J gave up 6 bases; unmatched junction bases: 11. Germline lookup yields CDR1 SGDLS and CDR2 YYNGEE. The CDR3 consists of 17 residues. CDR3 coding DNA: TGTGCCAGCAGCGCCCCACTAGCGGGAGAGTTTCGCAATGAGCAGTTCTTC. Its protein is CASSAPLAGEFRNEQFF.

This clone has just one count. The chain recombines TRBV9 with TRBJ1-2; 11 bases are shared with TRBD1. The V and J ends lost 4 bases and 6 bases, in that order; junction bases with no gene match: 11. Germline V gives CDR1 SGDLS, CDR2 YYNGEE. This CDR3 region has 16 residues. This CDR3 is CASSLLNRDRGNGYTF. CDR3 bases: TGTGCCAGCAGCTTACTAAACCGGGACAGGGGGAATGGCTACACCTTC.

The chain couples TRBV10-1 to TRBJ2-1; 9 bases are a match to TRBD2. This CDR3 has 15 residues. The germline V gene has CDR1 WNHNN and CDR2 SYGVQD (reference sequence). V shed 4 bases, J shed 4 bases, and the junction held 5 bases outside the gene matches. In DNA form, the CDR3 reads TGCGCCAGCAGTGTAACGGGACTAGCTTACAATGAGCAGTTCTTC. It translates to CASSVTGLAYNEQFF.

V gene TRBV5-4 combines with J gene TRBJ2-1, with 10 bases identical to TRBD1. The CDR3 length is 18 residues. Germline lookup yields CDR1 SGHNT and CDR2 YYREEE (reference sequence). With V trimmed by 0 bases and J by 0 bases, 6 bases remained unmatched. The CDR3 DNA sequence: TGTGCCAGCAGCTTGGGATGGACAGGGGGGGCCTCCTACAATGAGCAGTTCTTC. It is translated as CASSLGWTGGASYNEQFF.

CDR3 in amino acids: CASSSPPGTASQETQYF. The CDR3 DNA is TGTGCCAGCAGTAGCCCCCCGGGGACAGCCTCCCAAGAGACCCAGTACTTC. The genes are TRBV27 and TRBJ2-5, with 7 bases matching TRBD1. Looked up from germline, CDR1 is MNHEY and CDR2 is SMNVEV (reference sequence). This CDR3 is 17 amino acids long. The junction had 13 bases not matched to a gene; V was cut back by 5 bases and J by 1 base.

The V and J genes are TRBV19 and TRBJ2-2; TRBD1 matches 10 bases. Trimming removed 5 bases from V and 4 bases from J; junction bases left unmatched: 7. This CDR3 has 16 amino acids. Germline V lookup: CDR1 LNHDA, CDR2 SQIVND (reference sequence). The CDR3 bases are TGTGCCAGTAGTCTTAGGACAGGGGGTAGCACCGGGGAGCTGTTTTTT. Amino acid sequence: CASSLRTGGSTGELFF.

The chain employs TRBV9 and TRBJ2-1; 11 nucleotides line up with TRBD2. This CDR3 has 16 amino acids. Germline CDR1 SGDLS, CDR2 YYNGEE. J lost 4 bases, V lost 3 bases, and 6 bases had no gene match. CDR3 region: CASSASTSGGYNEQFF. CDR3 in DNA: TGTGCCAGCAGCGCATCCACTAGCGGGGGTTACAATGAGCAGTTCTTC.

The rearrangement joins TRBV6-4 to TRBJ2-2, with 7 positions matching TRBD2. The germline V gene has CDR1 MRHNA and CDR2 SNTAGT. V trimming: 5 bases; J trimming: 4 bases; junction bases outside the gene matches: 10. The CDR3 totals 16 residues. CDR3 sequence reads: CASSFRPSGLTGELFF. The DNA of the CDR3 is TGTGCCAGCAGTTTTAGACCTAGCGGACTCACCGGGGAGCTGTTTTTT.

The CDR3 DNA reads as TGTGCCAGCAGAGCAGCGGGCACCACGAACACCGGGGAGCTGTTTTTT. Its protein product is CASRAAGTTNTGELFF. V is TRBV27 and J is TRBJ2-2; possible D gene TRBD2, 6 bases. This CDR3 has 16 amino acids. Trimming shortened V by 6 bases and J by 0 bases, and 14 bases separated the two germline ends. From germline, CDR1 is MNHEY and CDR2 SMNVEV (reference sequence).

The genes are TRBV4-3 and TRBJ1-6; D unresolved. The CDR3 runs 14 residues. V lost 0 bases and J 6 bases, leaving 6 bases between the germline ends. Germline assignment: CDR1 LGHNA and CDR2 YSLEER. The CDR3 region is CASSQDYSNSPLHF. The CDR3 DNA sequence: TGCGCCAGCAGCCAAGATTACAGTAATTCACCCCTCCACTTT.

In nucleotides, the CDR3 is TGTGCCAGCGGATCCGGGACAGGGAAGGGCAATCAGCCCCAGCATTTT. Translated, it gives CASGSGTGKGNQPQHF. The rearrangement uses TRBV2 and TRBJ1-5; 9 positions agree with TRBD1. V gave up 8 bases and J gave up 2 bases; unmatched junction bases: 10. The CDR3 sequence is 16 residues long. Germline loops: CDR1 SNHLY, CDR2 FYNNEI.